The clone carrying this TCR beta chain was observed a single time. The antigen remains unidentified. This CDR3 comprises 15 residues. The J segment lost 2 bases and the V segment lost 6 bases, leaving 6 bases of the junction unmatched. CDR1 is MDHEN and CDR2 is SYDVKM in the germline V gene. The source of the sample is a study of beta chain features in type 1 diabetes. Findings of the study overall: Moderate but significant shortening of TCRB CDR3s was recorded in all four CD4+ subsets from Type 1 diabetes patients. Whether HLA type influences TCRB rearrangement remained unresolved here.

Expressed TCRB transcripts were sequenced after all isolated RNA was converted to cDNA. Stem cell-like memory T cell samples underwent survey-depth immunoSEQ sequencing. They averaged about 1.01 million reads. Using immunoSEQ multiplex PCR, the repertoire was profiled, and TCRdb retains in-frame clones only, with some absent. The profile covers 53,000 or so clones, with about 60% appearing a single time and around 0.29% taken by the ten largest. Purities in excess of 95% were seen in all sorted populations. V and J are TRBV28 and TRBJ2-1; TRBD2 aligns across 8 bases. The specimen was stem cell memory CD4+ T cells from blood. This clonotype originated in a woman under 40 with type 1 diabetes. For the CDR3, the DNA is TGTGCCAGCAGCAACAGCGGGAGACCCTACAATGAGCAGTTCTTC. Protein: CASSNSGRPYNEQFF.